This T cell receptor beta chain is drawn from a study of cytomegalovirus exposure and HLA in healthy donors. With 60 Vbeta and 13 Jbeta primers, the PCR was carried out. Clones were sequenced by immunoSEQ multiplex PCR, and TCRdb holds only the in-frame ones, with some missing. The repertoire holds about 110,000 clones, with 82% as singletons. This clone was found once. CDR3 length equals 15 residues. The V end was cut by 6 bases, the J end by 5 bases, with 19 bases between. Germline CDR1 is MGHDK and CDR2 is SYGVNS. The sequencing sample was made of PBMCs. This sequence originates from a woman under 30 in good health and CMV-seronegative. The gene calls are TRBV25-1 and TRBJ2-5; a possible D gene is TRBD1 (6 bases). Here the CDR3 reads CASSVIQGSRETQYF. CDR3 in DNA: TGTGCCAGCAGCGTAATTCAGGGGTCTAGGGAGACCCAGTACTTC.